What follows is one T cell receptor (beta chain) and its context. Its antigen remains unknown. One end of the junction varies from germline; a read error may be responsible. This sample stems from a study of metastatic and nonmetastatic thyroid tumors. For the study at large: Repertoires from malignant and benign thyroid patients were compared across blood and tumor or nodule tissue. Broader study findings: Within blood and tumor, benign nodules reportedly had significantly lower TCR beta diversity than malignant thyroid tumors did.

Authors' methods: Researchers built a distant-metastasis classifier for papillary thyroid cancer that drew on CDR3 differences across clinicopathological groups. TCRdb re-called clones from the PCR reads using MiXCR. The V and J calls and clone size are TCRdb's, not the authors'. The table shows 20,000 to 25,000 clones, with approximately 16% occurring only once. Germline V gene lookup returns CDR1 MNHEY and CDR2 SVGEGT. CDR3 length: 17 residues. Before thyroid surgery, none of the patients had received any treatment. This rearrangement joins TRBV6-2 or TRBV6-3 to TRBJ2-1; 13 positions match TRBD2. Sequenced input: tumor tissue. This sequence was found in a female donor with papillary thyroid cancer or a benign thyroid nodule (not recorded which). Some clones in this sample may be carry-over from other donors' samples. The DNA for the CDR3 is TGTGCCATCAGTTACTGGGGACTAGCGGGGCCCTACAATGAGCAGTTCTTC. Protein sequence: CAISYWGLAGPYNEQFF.